These 24 T cell receptor beta chains were all obtained from the same sample, sequenced in a study of cytomegalovirus exposure and HLA in healthy donors. Researchers ran the PCR with 60 Vbeta and 13 Jbeta primers. Profiling relied on immunoSEQ multiplex PCR, and the TCRdb table lists in-frame clones only, not all of them. In the table there are about 160,000 clones, 60% to 85% of which are singletons. The sample consisted of PBMCs. These receptors originate from a man aged 50-60 years in good health and CMV-seropositive.

The chain is built from TRBV27 and TRBJ1-1; D may be TRBD1 (5 bases). The V end lost 2 bases, the J end lost 0 bases, and 16 bases lay between the germline ends. Germline assignment: CDR1 MNHEY and CDR2 SMNVEV (reference sequence). The CDR3 covers 17 residues. CDR3 DNA sequence: TGTGCCAGCAGTTTAAGGTTCACAGGCCCAATGAACACTGAAGCTTTCTTT. Amino acids: CASSLRFTGPMNTEAFF.

A few counts support this clone. V is TRBV18 and J is TRBJ2-1, with 14 bases fitting TRBD2. CDR3 length equals 18 residues. The V gene's germline CDR1 is KGHSH and CDR2 LQKENI. V was clipped by 4 bases and J by 0 bases; unmatched bases: 5. The CDR3 DNA sequence: TGTGCCAGCTCACTTTTCGGACTAGCGGGGGGCTCCTACAATGAGCAGTTCTTC. Protein: CASSLFGLAGGSYNEQFF.

This clone is a singleton in its sample. The V and J genes are TRBV9 and TRBJ2-5; D possibly corresponds to TRBD1 (6 bases). CDR3 length: 14 residues. The germline V gene has CDR1 SGDLS and CDR2 YYNGEE. V lost 0 bases and J 2 bases, leaving 8 bases between the germline ends. CDR3 protein: CASSVDGQQETQYF. The CDR3 bases are TGTGCCAGCAGCGTAGACGGACAGCAAGAGACCCAGTACTTC.

This clone was detected only once. The chain carries TRBV19 and TRBJ1-2; 7 positions match TRBD1. This CDR3 comprises 13 residues. Unmatched junction bases numbered 7, after V lost 6 bases and J lost 6 bases. CDR1 is LNHDA, CDR2 SQIVND, per germline (reference sequence). CDR3 nucleotides: TGTGCCAGTAGCCCCGACAGGGTTGATGGCTACACCTTC. This encodes CASSPDRVDGYTF.

The chain couples TRBV19 to TRBJ2-1; weak D call: TRBD1 (5 bases). Per germline, CDR1 LNHDA and CDR2 SQIVND (reference sequence). The V and J ends lost 6 bases and 3 bases respectively, with 9 bases between them. This CDR3 spans 13 amino acids. The CDR3 bases are TGTGCCAGTAGGGAAGACAGCTACAATGAGCAGTTCTTC. This translates into CASREDSYNEQFF.

This clone was seen only a few times. The V gene is TRBV2, the J gene TRBJ2-5; TRBD2 matches at 12 bases. The J segment lost 6 bases and the V segment lost 5 bases, leaving 7 bases of the junction unmatched. The CDR3 spans 15 residues. Looked up from germline, CDR1 is SNHLY and CDR2 is FYNNEI. CDR3 in DNA: TGTGCCAGCAGTCCTAGCGGGGGGGCCGTGAAGACCCAGTACTTC. Protein product: CASSPSGGAVKTQYF.

The gene calls are TRBV9 and TRBJ2-5; 7 bases line up with TRBD2. This CDR3 is 13 amino acids long. With V trimmed by 6 bases and J by 4 bases, 6 bases remained unmatched. CDR1 is SGDLS and CDR2 is YYNGEE in the germline V gene. CDR3 protein: CASNMGGSETQYF. CDR3 nucleotide sequence: TGTGCCAGCAATATGGGGGGGTCAGAGACCCAGTACTTC.

DNA for the CDR3: TGTGCCAGCAGTTCACTAGCGGGGGGGCGTGAGCAGTTCTTC. It yields the protein CASSSLAGGREQFF. The rearrangement uses TRBV27 and TRBJ2-1; 13 positions match TRBD2. V lost 4 bases to trimming and J lost 9 bases; unmatched junction nucleotides: 3. The length of the CDR3 is 14 residues. Germline CDR1 and CDR2: MNHEY and SMNVEV (reference sequence).

This chain links TRBV9 with TRBJ2-1; the match to TRBD2 covers 9 bases. This CDR3 spans 15 amino acids. Germline V gene lookup returns CDR1 SGDLS and CDR2 YYNGEE. Trimming removed 4 bases from V and 3 bases from J; junction bases left unmatched: 5. The CDR3 DNA is TGTGCCAGCAGCACGCGGGGGGGTATCTACAATGAGCAGTTCTTC. Translated: CASSTRGGIYNEQFF.

This chain uses TRBV5-4 with TRBJ2-7; a weak D match, TRBD2 (6 bases). Trimming stripped 6 bases from V and 6 bases from J, with 10 bases between. This CDR3 is built from 11 residues. Germline V gives CDR1 SGHNT, CDR2 YYREEE (reference sequence). The CDR3 spells CASNMGGEQYF. DNA for the CDR3: TGTGCCAGCAACATGGGGGGCGAGCAGTACTTC.

This chain links TRBV6-4 with TRBJ1-1; D is possibly TRBD1 (6 bases). Germline V gene sequence: CDR1 MRHNA, CDR2 SNTAGT. Trimming removed 6 bases from V and 2 bases from J, with 16 bases in between. CDR3 size: 15 residues. CDR3 DNA: TGTGCCAGCAGAGAGACAGGTCGGTTTAACACTGAAGCTTTCTTT. Encoded protein: CASRETGRFNTEAFF.

The chain joins TRBV5-8 to TRBJ1-5; D remains ambiguous. CDR1 is SGHTS, CDR2 YDEGEE, per germline. Trimming removed 1 base at V and 3 bases at J, with 8 bases between. This CDR3 comprises 14 residues. CDR3 DNA: TGTGCCAGCAGCTTGTATTTTCTCAATCAGCCCCAGCATTTT. Protein: CASSLYFLNQPQHF.

V and J are TRBV6-5 and TRBJ2-1, with 8 bases aligning to TRBD2. CDR3 length: 15 amino acids. Germline V gives CDR1 MNHEY, CDR2 SVGAGI. V was clipped by 7 bases and J by 3 bases; unmatched bases: 8. The CDR3 sequence is CASTPAGGYYNEQFF. The CDR3 nucleotides are TGTGCCAGCACCCCCGCGGGGGGTTACTACAATGAGCAGTTCTTC.

This rearrangement joins TRBV29-1 to TRBJ2-7; the D gene is possibly TRBD1 (5 bases). The CDR3 has 13 residues. The V gene lost 0 bases and the J gene lost 2 bases, with 8 bases spanning the gap. Germline loops: CDR1 SQVTM, CDR2 ANQGSEA. As DNA, the CDR3 is TGCAGCGTTGAAGAGACAGACACCTACGAGCAGTACTTC. Its translation is CSVEETDTYEQYF.

This clone has more than one count but fewer than ten. The chain recombines TRBV7-2 with TRBJ2-1; a possible D gene is TRBD1 (6 bases). V was shortened by 1 base and J by 4 bases, with 14 bases between the two germline ends. In germline, CDR1 is SGHTA, CDR2 FQGNSA. CDR3 length: 16 residues. The DNA for the CDR3 is TGTGCCAGCAGCTTAGGTCTCAGGGGCCGATACAATGAGCAGTTCTTC. It encodes CASSLGLRGRYNEQFF.

CDR3 sequence (DNA): TGCGCCAGCAGCCAAGTTTCCGGGACAGCTAACTATGGCTACACCTTC. Encoded protein: CASSQVSGTANYGYTF. The chain couples TRBV4-3 to TRBJ1-2; 7 bases are a match to TRBD1. The CDR3 length is 16 residues. The ends lost 1 base at V and 0 bases at J; junction bases unmatched: 5. Germline values: CDR1 LGHNA, CDR2 YSLEER.

The V call is TRBV6-5, the J call TRBJ1-5, with D possibly being TRBD1 (6 bases). The CDR3 spans 11 residues. Per germline, CDR1 MNHEY and CDR2 SVGAGI. Trimming pared 10 bases from V and 13 bases from J, leaving 17 bases between. CDR3 nucleotides: TGTGCCACCTTCAAACAGGGCGAGCAGCATTTT. This sequence encodes CATFKQGEQHF.

This sequence joins TRBV4-3 and TRBJ1-1, with a tentative D call TRBD1 (5 bases). The CDR3 is 16 amino acids. V was trimmed by 0 bases and J by 5 bases, leaving 16 bases between them. Germline-derived CDR1 and CDR2 are LGHNA and YSLEER. CDR3 DNA sequence: TGCGCCAGCAGCCAAGACCCGGGAGGGGCAAGGACTGAAGCTTTCTTT. It translates to CASSQDPGGARTEAFF.

This clone was observed a few times. The chain links TRBV5-4 to TRBJ1-2; TRBD1 matches at 7 bases. The trim removed 4 bases at V and 8 bases at J, leaving 11 bases unmatched. In germline, CDR1 is SGHNT, CDR2 YYREEE (reference sequence). The CDR3 runs to 14 residues. CDR3 in amino acids: CASSRGQDLWGYTF. Here the CDR3 DNA reads TGTGCCAGCAGCCGAGGACAGGACTTATGGGGCTACACCTTC.

This sequence joins TRBV2 and TRBJ1-4; 11 positions agree with TRBD1. The germline V gene has CDR1 SNHLY and CDR2 FYNNEI. The J segment lost 6 bases and the V segment lost 4 bases, leaving 1 base of the junction unmatched. The CDR3 extends over 14 amino acids. The CDR3, as DNA: TGTGCCAGCAGTGTGGGACAGGGGGATGAAAAACTGTTTTTT. It translates to CASSVGQGDEKLFF.

J is TRBJ2-3 and V is TRBV7-9; 8 nucleotides align to TRBD2. The V gene end was trimmed by 5 bases and the J gene end by 0 bases; junction bases not matched to a gene: 7. Germline V lookup: CDR1 SEHNR, CDR2 FQNEAQ (reference sequence). The CDR3 contains 16 residues. CDR3: CASSARGGRSTDTQYF. CDR3 nucleotide sequence: TGTGCCAGCAGCGCCCGGGGGGGCCGGAGCACAGATACGCAGTATTTT.

Only a few counts were recorded for this clone. This chain uses TRBV5-8 with TRBJ2-2; 9 bases agree with TRBD2. There are 18 residues in the CDR3. The trim removed 2 bases at V and 0 bases at J, leaving 8 bases unmatched. From germline, CDR1 is SGHTS and CDR2 YDEGEE. The CDR3 is CASSFHPLAGANTGELFF. Written as DNA, the CDR3 is TGTGCCAGCAGCTTCCACCCTTTAGCGGGGGCGAACACCGGGGAGCTGTTTTTT. The full variable domain, rest sourced from reference TRBV5-8 and TRBJ2-2, is EAGVTQSPTHLIKTRGQQATLRCSPISGHTSVYWYQQALGLGLQFLLWYDEGEERNRGNFPPRFSGRQFPNYSSELNVNALELEDSALYLCASSFHPLAGANTGELFFGEGSRLTVL.

This chain connects TRBV2 to TRBJ1-2; D is ambiguous. CDR1 and CDR2 from the germline V gene are SNHLY and FYNNEI. V was pared by 1 base and J by 4 bases, with 13 bases between. There are 15 residues in the CDR3. This CDR3 is CASSEGGRGSYGYTF. CDR3 in DNA: TGTGCCAGCAGTGAAGGGGGAAGAGGGTCCTATGGCTACACCTTC. Supplemented by reference TRBV2 and TRBJ1-2, the full variable domain reads EPEVTQTPSHQVTQMGQEVILRCVPISNHLYFYWYRQILGQKVEFLVSFYNNEISEKSEIFDDQFSVERPDGSNFTLKIRSTKLEDSAMYFCASSEGGRGSYGYTFGSGTRLTVV.

The chain has TRBV2 and TRBJ1-6; D not resolved. Trimming removed 8 bases from V and 7 bases from J, with 18 bases in between. The CDR3 extends over 15 amino acids. Germline values: CDR1 SNHLY, CDR2 FYNNEI. CDR3 loop: CASQTTDGENSPLHF. The CDR3 bases are TGTGCCAGCCAAACTACCGACGGGGAAAATTCACCCCTCCACTTT.